This T cell receptor (delta chain) stems from a study of gamma-delta chains in newborns, infants, children (dated by TCRdb to about 2019). A note on the overall study: According to the study title, microbial exposure causes polyclonal expansion of innate gammadelta T cells right after birth. The study examined the way microbial exposure affected innate gammadelta T cell populations in human newborns right after birth.

For this chain, trimming is 3 bases at the V end and 0 bases at the J end, and the number of junction bases without a gene match is 12. The CDR3 spans 21 residues, from the cysteine through the phenylalanine. Left in the record is the CDR3 DNA by itself, 63 bases read in frame from the first base. CDR1 GEAIGNYY and CDR2 EKD were looked up in the germline V gene. This clone qualifies as medium-sized (0.01 to 0.1%). The clone's antigen remains unknown. No qualities accompany the bases; no much larger clone lies one base away. The reads were generated on an Illumina MiSeq. TCRdb called clones afresh from the public reads with CATT; identical DNA rows were later merged. Present in this sample are about 5,500 delta-chain clones, approximately 0.4% of which were seen just once. Jointly, the top ten make up 14% of the sample.

The sequencing sample was made of blood. This TCR was sampled from a child who was a newborn, infant or young child, either healthy, febrile or measles-vaccinated (not recorded which). The sequence links TRDV2 to TRDJ3, with 11 central nucleotides matching TRDD3. The bases read TGTGCCTGTGACTCGGTACTGGGGGATATCGGGAGCTCCTGGGACACCCGACAGATGTTTTTC. This codes for CACDSVLGDIGSSWDTRQMFF.